This T cell receptor beta chain was recorded in a study of shared clonotypes between healthy human individuals. Study background: Donors had three CD4 naive, three CD4 memory, two CD8 naive and one CD8 memory plate apiece.

The CDR3 is 14 amino acids. Overall study findings and caveats: With few donors, the genetic and exposure-history diversity represented was limited. Among the subsets, naive ones generally showed larger estimated richness than memory ones.

Clones were sequenced by immunoSEQ multiplex PCR, and TCRdb holds only the in-frame ones, with some missing. The table has about a million clones, 76% seen once. Remarks on this clone: The antigen is undetermined.

Sequenced: memory CD4+ T cells sorted from blood. Subset meaning: CD45RA-negative fraction. This chain joins TRBV21-1 and TRBJ1-1. TRBV21-1 is a pseudogene locus. This TCR was recovered from a man aged 18 to 30 in good health. The CDR3 loop is CASSKSRGLSEAFF. In nucleotides, the CDR3 is TGTGCCAGCAGCAAAAGCAGGGGACTCTCTGAAGCTTTCTTT.